The T cell receptor beta chain described here comes from a study of T cell responses to AZD1222 COVID-19 vaccine. Study-wide findings and caveats: Spike-specific TCR breadth and depth rose after two AZD1222 doses. Among spike-specific TCRs, nearly half reportedly target unmutated variant regions. Donors were mostly white British, more females; clonal diversity possibly underestimated. Baseline seropositivity occurred in only a handful of AZD1222 recipients.

Generated by immunoSEQ multiplex PCR, the TCRdb table keeps only in-frame clones and is missing some. In the table there are roughly 72,000 clones, about 91% of which are singletons. Points on this clone: Its antigen is unknown.

The V end was cut by 7 bases, the J end by 4 bases, with 11 bases between. Germline V gives CDR1 LNHDA, CDR2 SQIVND (reference sequence). The CDR3 totals 13 residues. The receptor comes from an adult who received the MenACWY meningococcal vaccine as a control. The material was peripheral blood, obtained 28 days after the second dose of the MenACWY control vaccine. This chain links TRBV19 with TRBJ1-5; D uncertain. Written as DNA, the CDR3 is TGTGCCAGTAATGTTATGGAGAATCAGCCCCAGCATTTT. Amino acid sequence: CASNVMENQPQHF.